The present entry profiles one T cell receptor beta chain with its context. The antigen remains undetermined. This sample is drawn from a study of T cell responses to AZD1222 COVID-19 vaccine. General observations from the study: Mostly white British, mostly female donors; authors suggested clonal diversity may be underestimated.

Per the germline V gene, CDR1 is KGHSH and CDR2 is LQKENI. The trim removed 3 bases at V and 6 bases at J, leaving 6 bases unmatched. The CDR3 spans 15 residues. TCRdb's copy holds only in-frame clones and misses some; the assay was immunoSEQ multiplex PCR. The data show around 100,000 clones, around 90% seen once. V gene TRBV18 combines with J gene TRBJ2-3; 10 bases line up with TRBD2. Specimen: peripheral blood, collected on day 0 of AZD1222 vaccination. The source is an adult in good health. The DNA of the CDR3 is TGTGCCAGCTCACCCTCTAGCGGGAGTTTGGATACGCAGTATTTT. Translation gives CASSPSSGSLDTQYF.